The rows below give T cell receptor beta chains drawn from one sample of a study of shared clonotypes between healthy human individuals. Sequencing was performed with immunoSEQ multiplex PCR; in TCRdb, only in-frame clones are kept and a portion is missing. The sample lists about half a million clones; over 75% were seen once. Sequences were obtained from PBMCs. These receptors came from a woman in her forties in good health. Some clones in this sample may be carry-over from other donors' samples. Each CDR3 is given with its conserved first and last residue. Fields, in order: V gene, D gene, clone size, J gene, CDR3 protein, CDR3 DNA. The D gene is left open where the match is weak. The size of a clone is reported for some rows only, either as once, few or many, or as a class for expanded clones.

>TRBV28|NA|NA|TRBJ1-1
CASSPSGTKNTEAFF
TGTGCCAGCAGTCCCTCCGGGACAAAGAACACTGAAGCTTTCTTT
>TRBV30|NA|NA|TRBJ2-1
CAWSGPPGGQFF
TGTGCATGGAGTGGACCCCCGGGTGGGCAGTTCTTC
>TRBV5-1|NA|once|TRBJ1-1
CASSLDSTDTEAFF
TGCGCCAGCAGCTTGGACAGTACTGACACTGAAGCTTTCTTT
>TRBV28|TRBD1|NA|TRBJ1-4
CASSLQGGSEKLFF
TGTGCCAGCAGTTTACAGGGGGGGAGTGAAAAACTGTTTTTT
>TRBV21-1|NA|NA|TRBJ2-1
CASSSSGIGLQCGQFF
TGTGCCAGCAGCAGCTCCGGGATAGGGCTACAATGTGGGCAGTTCTTC
>TRBV15|NA|NA|TRBJ2-7
CATSRDNGGEQYF
TGTGCCACCAGCAGAGATAACGGGGGCGAGCAGTACTTC
>TRBV7-2|TRBD2|NA|TRBJ2-1
CASSSSGMGYNEQFF
TGTGCCAGCAGTTCTAGCGGGATGGGATACAATGAGCAGTTCTTC
>TRBV5-8|NA|NA|TRBJ2-7
CASNVLNSYEQYF
TGTGCCAGCAACGTCCTAAACTCCTACGAGCAGTACTTC
>TRBV6-1|NA|NA|TRBJ1-1
CASTSRGTATEAFF
TGTGCCAGCACCTCGAGGGGGACGGCGACTGAAGCTTTCTTT
>TRBV30|NA|NA|TRBJ2-5
CAWSVICDLGTQYF
TGTGCCTGGAGTGTAATCTGCGACCTTGGGACCCAGTACTTC
>TRBV12-5|TRBD1|NA|TRBJ2-5
CAKLTDRGQETQYF
TGTGCTAAATTGACGGACAGGGGGCAAGAGACCCAGTACTTC
>TRBV27|NA|NA|TRBJ1-2
CASHNSLDDGYTF
TGTGCCAGCCATAACTCTTTGGACGATGGCTACACCTTC
>TRBV15|NA|NA|TRBJ1-2
CATSRARDRDYGYTF
TGTGCCACCAGCAGAGCCCGGGACCGAGACTATGGCTACACCTTC
>TRBV5-1|TRBD2|NA|TRBJ2-1
CASSLALTSGRARNEQFF
TGCGCCAGCAGCTTGGCCTTGACTAGCGGGAGGGCCCGGAATGAGCAGTTCTTC
>TRBV28|NA|once|TRBJ1-2
CASSFSSELYGYTF
TGTGCCAGCAGTTTTTCAAGTGAGCTCTATGGCTACACCTTC
>TRBV6-4|NA|many|TRBJ2-3
CASSDSSAASTDTQYF
TGTGCCAGCAGTGATTCTAGCGCCGCTAGCACAGATACGCAGTATTTT
>TRBV20-1|NA|NA|TRBJ2-3
CSAHLINTQYF
TGCAGTGCTCATCTAATCAATACGCAGTATTTT
>TRBV30|NA|NA|TRBJ2-5
CAWTLGSDGETQYF
TGTGCCTGGACTCTGGGATCAGATGGAGAGACCCAGTACTTC
>TRBV2|NA|many|TRBJ2-3
CATNYGATDTQYF
TGTGCCACAAACTATGGTGCGACAGATACGCAGTATTTT
>TRBV10-3|NA|many|TRBJ2-3
CAISSAPGDTQYF
TGTGCCATCAGTTCCGCGCCGGGAGATACGCAGTATTTT
>TRBV7-2|NA|few|TRBJ1-4
CASSFGPPDYEKLFF
TGTGCCAGCAGCTTCGGGCCCCCTGATTATGAAAAACTGTTTTTT
>TRBV11-2|NA|many|TRBJ1-2
CASSSPPWTKNYGYTF
TGTGCCAGCAGCTCACCCCCCTGGACAAAAAACTATGGCTACACCTTC
>TRBV27|TRBD2|NA|TRBJ2-2
CASSAGLAENTGELFF
TGTGCCAGCAGTGCCGGACTAGCAGAAAACACCGGGGAGCTGTTTTTT
>TRBV7-3|TRBD1|once|TRBJ2-1
CASSLTGDRSYNEQFF
TGTGCCAGCAGCCTAACCGGGGACAGAAGTTACAATGAGCAGTTCTTC
>TRBV5-4|NA|once|TRBJ2-7
CASSLVGSYEQYF
TGTGCCAGCAGCTTAGTTGGTTCCTACGAGCAGTACTTC
>TRBV29-1|NA|NA|TRBJ2-1
CSVVGEGPYNEQFF
TGCAGCGTTGTTGGAGAAGGCCCCTACAATGAGCAGTTCTTC
>TRBV30|NA|NA|TRBJ1-4
CAWSVRRESEKLFF
TGTGCCTGGAGTGTACGGAGGGAGTCTGAAAAACTGTTTTTT
>TRBV5-4|NA|NA|TRBJ2-7
CASSLDPSSYEQYF
TGTGCCAGCAGCTTGGACCCTTCCTCCTACGAGCAGTACTTC
>TRBV11-1|TRBD1|NA|TRBJ1-1
CASSPPTAGGTEAFF
TGTGCCAGCAGCCCGCCGACGGCAGGGGGCACTGAAGCTTTCTTT
>TRBV5-1|TRBD1|NA|TRBJ1-1
CASSEPTGPLNTEAFF
TGCGCCAGCAGCGAACCGACAGGGCCCTTGAACACTGAAGCTTTCTTT
>TRBV5-1|TRBD2|NA|TRBJ2-7
CASSLEIAGAYEQYF
TGCGCCAGCAGCTTGGAAATAGCGGGGGCCTACGAGCAGTACTTC
>TRBV5-1|NA|once|TRBJ1-5
CASSLGESSNQPQHF
TGCGCCAGCAGCTTGGGGGAATCTAGCAATCAGCCCCAGCATTTT
>TRBV28|NA|NA|TRBJ2-3
CASSVKPGPRGEKDTQYF
TGTGCCAGCAGTGTAAAACCGGGACCCCGAGGAGAGAAAGATACGCAGTATTTT
>TRBV10-3|TRBD1|NA|TRBJ1-1
CAISGTGTGLTEAFF
TGTGCCATCAGTGGGACCGGGACAGGCCTAACTGAAGCTTTCTTT
>TRBV7-3|NA|NA|TRBJ2-3
CASSLSATNTQYF
TGTGCCAGCAGCTTATCGGCCACTAATACGCAGTATTTT
>TRBV11-2|NA|few|TRBJ2-2
CASSLDLGAGGELFF
TGTGCCAGCAGCTTAGATTTGGGGGCCGGCGGGGAGCTGTTTTTT
>TRBV19|NA|NA|TRBJ1-3
CASTRGGSGNTIYF
TGTGCCAGTACCCGGGGGGGCTCTGGAAACACCATATATTTT
>TRBV19|NA|NA|TRBJ2-2
CASSMTMNTGELFF
TGTGCCAGTAGTATGACTATGAACACCGGGGAGCTGTTTTTT
>TRBV7-2|TRBD1|NA|TRBJ1-3
CASSPRTGGVRGITIYF
TGTGCCAGCAGCCCCCGGACAGGGGGCGTGCGAGGAATCACCATATATTTT
>TRBV5-4|TRBD1|once|TRBJ1-2
CASSHRDRGNYGYTF
TGTGCCAGCAGCCATAGGGACAGGGGGAACTATGGCTACACCTTC